Sequencing of this T cell receptor beta chain was carried out in a study of blood T cell repertoires in COVID-19. Study at large: COVID-19 samples, acute and convalescent, were from the United States, Italy and Spain. From T cells, B-cell-depleted T cells, or PBMCs came the material, which was cDNA or gDNA.

The CDR3 covers 16 residues. Trimming cost V 2 bases and J 7 bases, with 21 bases left between them. Germline loops: CDR1 SGHTA, CDR2 FQGTGA. How the authors handled the data: Reference gene primer amplification yielded estimated nucleated cell counts. Data came from immunoSEQ multiplex PCR; TCRdb stores just in-frame clones and leaves some out. The V and J calls and clone size were taken over from that table, and D and trimming were inferred from the DNA. This sample has about 130,000 clones, with approximately 83% found just once. This clonotype was obtained from a man aged 35 to 55 with active or convalescent COVID-19. Material for sequencing was peripheral blood. The J gene is TRBJ2-7, the V gene TRBV7-3; maybe TRBD2 (6 bases). The CDR3 nucleotides read TGTGCCAGCAGCTTAGGGCCCCGGGACTCGAAAGGGGAGCAGTACTTC. Translating gives CASSLGPRDSKGEQYF.